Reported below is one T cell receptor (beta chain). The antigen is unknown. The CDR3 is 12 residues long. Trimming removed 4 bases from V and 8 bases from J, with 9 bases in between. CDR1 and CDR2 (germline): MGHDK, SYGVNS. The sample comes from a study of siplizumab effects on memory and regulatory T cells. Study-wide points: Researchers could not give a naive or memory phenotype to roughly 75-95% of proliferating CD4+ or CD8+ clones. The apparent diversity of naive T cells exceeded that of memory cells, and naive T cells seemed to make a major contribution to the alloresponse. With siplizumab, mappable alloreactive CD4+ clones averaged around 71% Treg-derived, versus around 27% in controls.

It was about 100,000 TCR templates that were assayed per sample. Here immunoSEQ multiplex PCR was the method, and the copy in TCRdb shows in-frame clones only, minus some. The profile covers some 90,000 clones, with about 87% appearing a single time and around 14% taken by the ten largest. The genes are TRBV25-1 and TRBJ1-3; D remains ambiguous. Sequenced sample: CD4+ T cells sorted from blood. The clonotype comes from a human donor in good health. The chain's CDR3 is CASSGGFHTIYF. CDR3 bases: TGTGCCAGCAGTGGCGGGTTCCACACCATATATTTT.